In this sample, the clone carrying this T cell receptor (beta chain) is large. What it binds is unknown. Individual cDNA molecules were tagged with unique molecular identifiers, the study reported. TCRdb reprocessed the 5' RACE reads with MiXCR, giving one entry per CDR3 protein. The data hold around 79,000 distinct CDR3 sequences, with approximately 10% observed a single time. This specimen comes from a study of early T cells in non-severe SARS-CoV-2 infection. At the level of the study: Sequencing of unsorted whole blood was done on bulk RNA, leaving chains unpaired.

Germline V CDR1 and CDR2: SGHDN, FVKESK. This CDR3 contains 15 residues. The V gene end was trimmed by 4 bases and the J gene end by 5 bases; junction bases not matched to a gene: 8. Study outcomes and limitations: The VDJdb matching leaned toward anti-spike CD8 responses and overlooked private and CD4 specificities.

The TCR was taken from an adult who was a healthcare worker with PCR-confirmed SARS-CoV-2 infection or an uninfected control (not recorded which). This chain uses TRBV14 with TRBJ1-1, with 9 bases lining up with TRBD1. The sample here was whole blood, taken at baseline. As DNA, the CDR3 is TGTGCCAGCAGCCTGAGGACAGGGGCGGAAACTGAAGCTTTCTTT. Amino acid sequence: CASSLRTGAETEAFF.